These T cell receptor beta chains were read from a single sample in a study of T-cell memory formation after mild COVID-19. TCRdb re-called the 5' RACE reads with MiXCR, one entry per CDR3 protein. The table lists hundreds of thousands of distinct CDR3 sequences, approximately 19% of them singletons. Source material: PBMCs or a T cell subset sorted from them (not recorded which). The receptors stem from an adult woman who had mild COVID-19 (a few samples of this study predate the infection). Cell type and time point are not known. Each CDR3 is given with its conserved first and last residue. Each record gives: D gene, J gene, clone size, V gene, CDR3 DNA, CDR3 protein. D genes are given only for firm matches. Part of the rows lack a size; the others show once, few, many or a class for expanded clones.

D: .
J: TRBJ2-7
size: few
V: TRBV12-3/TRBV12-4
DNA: TGTGCCAGCAGCTCCTTTCGCTACGAGCAGTACTTC
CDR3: CASSSFRYEQYF

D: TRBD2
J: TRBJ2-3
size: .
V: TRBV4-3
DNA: TGCGCCAGCAGCCAAGATGAAATGACTAGCGGGAGGGTAGATACGCAGTATTTT
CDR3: CASSQDEMTSGRVDTQYF

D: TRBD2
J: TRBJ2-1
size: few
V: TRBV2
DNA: TGTGCCAGCAGTCAACCGGGACTAGCGGGAGTAGGGTCCTACAATGAGCAGTTCTTC
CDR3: CASSQPGLAGVGSYNEQFF

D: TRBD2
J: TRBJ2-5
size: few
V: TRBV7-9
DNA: TGTGCCAGCAGCTTCACCGGGACTAGCGGGGTAGGGGAGACCCAGTACTTC
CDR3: CASSFTGTSGVGETQYF

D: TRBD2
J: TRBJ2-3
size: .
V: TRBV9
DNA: TGTGCCAGCAGCGACGGTCCTAGCGGTAGCACAGATACGCAGTATTTT
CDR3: CASSDGPSGSTDTQYF

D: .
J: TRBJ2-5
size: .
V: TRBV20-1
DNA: TGCAGTGCTAGAGACAACTTCGGCAGCATCCAAGAGACCCAGTACTTC
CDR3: CSARDNFGSIQETQYF

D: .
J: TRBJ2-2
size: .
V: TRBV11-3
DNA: TGTGCCAGCAGCTTAGTATACTCCACCGGGGAGCTGTTTTTT
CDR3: CASSLVYSTGELFF

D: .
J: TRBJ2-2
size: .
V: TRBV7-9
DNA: TGTGCCAGCAGACCACCCGGGGGAGGCACCGGGGAGCTGTTTTTT
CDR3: CASRPPGGGTGELFF

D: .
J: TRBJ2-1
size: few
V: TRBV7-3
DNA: TGTGCCAGCAGCCTGGAGGGGCTCTCCTACAATGAGCAGTTCTTC
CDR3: CASSLEGLSYNEQFF

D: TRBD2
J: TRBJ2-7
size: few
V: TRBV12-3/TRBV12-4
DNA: TGTGCCAGCAGTTCCCTGGGGACTAGCGGGAGCTACGAGCAGTACTTC
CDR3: CASSSLGTSGSYEQYF

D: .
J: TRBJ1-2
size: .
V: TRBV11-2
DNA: TGTGCCAGCAGCTTAGTTGGGAATCCTAACTATGGCTACACCTTC
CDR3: CASSLVGNPNYGYTF

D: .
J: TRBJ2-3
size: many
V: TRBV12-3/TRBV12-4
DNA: TGTGCCAGCAGTTTTGGCGGCACAGATACGCAGTATTTT
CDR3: CASSFGGTDTQYF

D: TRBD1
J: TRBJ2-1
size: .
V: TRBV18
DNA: TGTGCCAGCTCACCCAGGACAGGGGATAGTGAGCAGTTCTTC
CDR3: CASSPRTGDSEQFF

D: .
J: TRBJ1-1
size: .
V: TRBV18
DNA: TGTGCCAGCTCACCAGGGACGGCGAATGAAGCTTTCTTT
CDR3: CASSPGTANEAFF

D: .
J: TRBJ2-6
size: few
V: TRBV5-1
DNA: TGCGCCAGCAGCTTGTACCCAGGGGGGCTAGCTGGGGCCAACGTCCTGACTTTC
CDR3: CASSLYPGGLAGANVLTF

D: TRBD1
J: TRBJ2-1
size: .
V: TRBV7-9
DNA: TGTGCCAGCACCCATCGGGCAGGGGGCTTAGACAATGAGCAGTTCTTC
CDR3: CASTHRAGGLDNEQFF

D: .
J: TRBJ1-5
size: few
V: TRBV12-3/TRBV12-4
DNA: TGTGCCAGCACCCCGGGGGCAGGTAGCAATCAGCCCCAGCATTTT
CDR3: CASTPGAGSNQPQHF

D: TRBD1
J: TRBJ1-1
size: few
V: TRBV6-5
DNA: TGTGCCAGCAGCCCGAGGCCAGGGACAGGTCGTGAAGCTTTCTTT
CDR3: CASSPRPGTGREAFF

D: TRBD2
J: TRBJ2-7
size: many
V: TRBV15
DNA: TGTGCCACCAGCAGGGTTCCTAGCGGGGAGCAGTACTTC
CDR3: CATSRVPSGEQYF

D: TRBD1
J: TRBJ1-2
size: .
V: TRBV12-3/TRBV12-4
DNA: TGTGCCAGCAGTTTAGGGGACAGGGGGCTAAACTATGGCTACACCTTC
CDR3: CASSLGDRGLNYGYTF

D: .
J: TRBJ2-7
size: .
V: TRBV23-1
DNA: TGCGCCGGTAAGGATCGATCCTACGAGCAGTACTTC
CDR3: CAGKDRSYEQYF

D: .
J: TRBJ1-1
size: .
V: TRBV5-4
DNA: TGTGCCTACGACCGGGACGGACTACTGAACACTGAAGCTTTCTTT
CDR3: CAYDRDGLLNTEAFF

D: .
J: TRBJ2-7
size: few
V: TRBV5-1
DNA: TGCGCCAGCAGGGGGACCCAAGGGAGGCCCTACGAGCAGTACTTC
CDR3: CASRGTQGRPYEQYF